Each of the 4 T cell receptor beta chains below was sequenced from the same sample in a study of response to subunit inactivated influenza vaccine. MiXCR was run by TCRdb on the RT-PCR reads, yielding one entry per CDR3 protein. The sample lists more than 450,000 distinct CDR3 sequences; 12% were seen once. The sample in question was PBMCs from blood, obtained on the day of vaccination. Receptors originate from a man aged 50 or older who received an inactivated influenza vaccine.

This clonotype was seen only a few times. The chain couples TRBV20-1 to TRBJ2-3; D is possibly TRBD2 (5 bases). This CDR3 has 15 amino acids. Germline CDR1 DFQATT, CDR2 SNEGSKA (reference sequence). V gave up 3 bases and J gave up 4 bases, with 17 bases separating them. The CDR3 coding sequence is TGCAGTGCTAGGGGTGGTGGGAGCTGGGCAGATACGCAGTATTTT. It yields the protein CSARGGGSWADTQYF.

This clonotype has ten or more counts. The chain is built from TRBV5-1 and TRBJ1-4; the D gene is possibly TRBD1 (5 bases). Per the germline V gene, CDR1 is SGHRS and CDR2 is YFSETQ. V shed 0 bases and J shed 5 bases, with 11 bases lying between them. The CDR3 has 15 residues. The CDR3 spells CASSLVQGSNEKLFF. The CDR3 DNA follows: TGCGCCAGCAGCTTGGTGCAGGGATCAAATGAAAAACTGTTTTTT. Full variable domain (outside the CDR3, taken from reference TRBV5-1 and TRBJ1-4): KAGVTQTPRYLIKTRGQQVTLSCSPISGHRSVSWYQQTPGQGLQFLFEYFSETQRNKGNFPGRFSGRQFSNSRSEMNVSTLELGDSALYLCASSLVQGSNEKLFFGSGTQLSVL.

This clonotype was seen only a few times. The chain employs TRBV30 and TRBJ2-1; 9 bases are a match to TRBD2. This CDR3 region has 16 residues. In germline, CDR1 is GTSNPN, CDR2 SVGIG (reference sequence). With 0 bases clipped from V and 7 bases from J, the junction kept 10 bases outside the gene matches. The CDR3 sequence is CAWSVEAGGERNEQFF. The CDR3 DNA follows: TGTGCCTGGAGTGTAGAGGCGGGAGGGGAAAGAAATGAGCAGTTCTTC.

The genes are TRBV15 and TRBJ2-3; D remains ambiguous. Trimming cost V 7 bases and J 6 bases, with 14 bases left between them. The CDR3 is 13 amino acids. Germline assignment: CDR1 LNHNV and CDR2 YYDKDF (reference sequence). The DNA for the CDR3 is TGTGCCACCAAACTGGGAATGGGGGATACGCAGTATTTT. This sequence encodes CATKLGMGDTQYF.